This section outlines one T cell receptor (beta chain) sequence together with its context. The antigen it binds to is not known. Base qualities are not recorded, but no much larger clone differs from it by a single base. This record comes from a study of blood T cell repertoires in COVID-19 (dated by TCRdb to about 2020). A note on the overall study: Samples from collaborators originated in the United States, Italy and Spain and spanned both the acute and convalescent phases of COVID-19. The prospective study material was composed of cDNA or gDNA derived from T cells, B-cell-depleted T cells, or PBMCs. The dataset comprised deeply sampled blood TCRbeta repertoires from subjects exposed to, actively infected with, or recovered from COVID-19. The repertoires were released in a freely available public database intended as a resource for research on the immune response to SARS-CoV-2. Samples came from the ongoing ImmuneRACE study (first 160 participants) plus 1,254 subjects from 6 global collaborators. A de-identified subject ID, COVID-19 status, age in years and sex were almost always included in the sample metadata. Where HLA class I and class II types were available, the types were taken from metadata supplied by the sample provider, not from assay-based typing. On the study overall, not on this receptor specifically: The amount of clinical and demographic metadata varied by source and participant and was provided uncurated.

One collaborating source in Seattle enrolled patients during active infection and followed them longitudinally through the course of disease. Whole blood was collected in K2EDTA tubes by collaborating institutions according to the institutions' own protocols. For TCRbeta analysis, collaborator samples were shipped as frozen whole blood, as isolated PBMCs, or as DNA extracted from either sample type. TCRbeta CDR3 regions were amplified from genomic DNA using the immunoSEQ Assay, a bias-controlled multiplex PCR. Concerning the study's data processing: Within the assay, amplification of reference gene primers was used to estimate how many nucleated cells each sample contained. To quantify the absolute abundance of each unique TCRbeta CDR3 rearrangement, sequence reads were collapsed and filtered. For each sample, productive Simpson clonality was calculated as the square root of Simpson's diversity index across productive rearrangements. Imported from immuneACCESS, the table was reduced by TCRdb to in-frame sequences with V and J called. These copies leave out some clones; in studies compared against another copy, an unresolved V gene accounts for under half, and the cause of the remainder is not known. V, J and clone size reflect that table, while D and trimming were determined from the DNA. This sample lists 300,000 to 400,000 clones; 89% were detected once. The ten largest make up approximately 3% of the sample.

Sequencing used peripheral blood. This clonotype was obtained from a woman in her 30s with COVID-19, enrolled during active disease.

The CDR3 in this case is CASSPQGVGDYGYTF. The nucleotides are TGTGCCAGCAGCCCTCAGGGGGTTGGCGACTATGGCTACACCTTC. The sequence is built from TRBV3-1 (or the pseudogene TRBV3-2) and TRBJ1-2, with 7 central nucleotides matching TRBD1. Trimmed from V: 4 bases; trimmed from J: 3 bases; junction bases lacking a gene match: 8. Including cysteine and phenylalanine, the CDR3 has 15 amino acids. Of the read, only the CDR3 DNA is kept; its 45 bases are in frame from base 1. Taken from the germline V gene (reference sequence), the CDR1 and CDR2 loops are LGHDT and YNNKEL.